The 29 T cell receptor beta chains below were found in one sample sequenced in a study of T cell repertoires in cytomegalovirus infection. Their cognate antigens are unknown. TCRdb processed the reads anew with MiXCR; each CDR3 protein has one entry. The sample has fewer than 1,000,000 distinct CDR3 sequences; 30% to 40% are singletons. This material consisted of cultured CD8+ T cells from PBMCs, taken from culture after CMV antigen stimulation. Receptors originate from a human donor in good health (CMV status not recorded). Some clones in this sample may be carry-over from other donors' samples.

The chain has TRBV7-9 and TRBJ1-1, with D tentatively TRBD1 (5 bases). The germline gives CDR1 SEHNR, CDR2 FQNEAQ (reference sequence). The V and J ends lost 1 base and 2 bases respectively, with 14 bases between them. The CDR3 totals 16 residues. CDR3 DNA sequence: TGTGCCAGCAGCTTAGTCCTTTGGGGGATAAACACTGAAGCTTTCTTT. Residues: CASSLVLWGINTEAFF. The full variable domain, its missing parts supplied by reference TRBV7-9 and TRBJ1-1, is DTGVSQNPRHKITKRGQNVTFRCDPISEHNRLYWYRQTLGQGPEFLTYFQNEAQLEKSRLLSDRFSAERPKGSFSTLEIQRTEQGDSAMYLCASSLVLWGINTEAFFGQGTRLTVV.

V and J are TRBV5-1 and TRBJ2-3; TRBD2 matches at 10 bases. The CDR3 has 16 residues. With 7 bases clipped from V and 1 base from J, the junction kept 9 bases outside the gene matches. Germline CDR1 and CDR2: SGHRS and YFSETQ. The CDR3 is CASRTAGGPGTDTQYF. For the CDR3, the DNA is TGCGCCAGCCGGACAGCGGGGGGGCCGGGCACAGATACGCAGTATTTT.

V is TRBV12-3 or TRBV12-4 and J is TRBJ1-5, with a tentative D call TRBD1 (6 bases). The V and J ends lost 7 bases and 6 bases respectively, with 25 bases between them. The CDR3 spans 17 residues. CDR3 sequence (DNA): TGTGCCAGCATACCAGGAGGGGGGCTTATCAAAGGTCAGCCCCAGCATTTT. Protein product: CASIPGGGLIKGQPQHF.

This rearrangement joins TRBV19 to TRBJ2-3; TRBD2 matches at 8 bases. The CDR3 length is 14 residues. The germline V gene has CDR1 LNHDA and CDR2 SQIVND (reference sequence). V shed 7 bases, J shed 1 base, and the junction held 4 bases outside the gene matches. CDR3: CASTQTSGTDTQYF. The CDR3, as DNA: TGTGCCAGTACGCAGACTAGCGGCACAGATACGCAGTATTTT.

The chain joins TRBV20-1 to TRBJ2-7; D ambiguous. The CDR3 contains 13 residues. Trimming pared 1 base from V and 3 bases from J, leaving 10 bases between. Germline V lookup: CDR1 DFQATT, CDR2 SNEGSKA (reference sequence). The CDR3 DNA follows: TGCAGTGCTAGAGGGTTAAGGGTCTACGAGCAGTACGTC. Translated: CSARGLRVYEQYV.

The chain combines TRBV27 with TRBJ1-2; 7 bases are shared with TRBD1. The CDR3 covers 15 residues. Germline V gives CDR1 MNHEY, CDR2 SMNVEV (reference sequence). V was clipped by 4 bases and J by 2 bases; unmatched bases: 7. Here the CDR3 DNA reads TGTGCCAGCAGTTCATGGACAGGATCCAACTATGGCTACACCTTC. Translated, it gives CASSSWTGSNYGYTF.

This clonotype has more than one count but fewer than ten. J is TRBJ1-1 and V is TRBV28; tentative D call: TRBD1 (6 bases). Germline-derived CDR1 and CDR2 are MDHEN and SYDVKM. Trimming shortened V by 2 bases and J by 7 bases, and 14 bases separated the two germline ends. The CDR3 spans 14 residues. The CDR3 sequence: CASSLTGTLNEAFF. The DNA for the CDR3 is TGTGCCAGCAGTTTAACCGGGACATTGAATGAAGCTTTCTTT. Full variable domain (outside the CDR3, taken from reference TRBV28 and TRBJ1-1): DVKVTQSSRYLVKRTGEKVFLECVQDMDHENMFWYRQDPGLGLRLIYFSYDVKMKEKGDIPEGYSVSREKKERFSLILESASTNQTSMYLCASSLTGTLNEAFFGQGTRLTVV.

The chain uses TRBV6-5 and TRBJ1-4; unclear D gene. V was pared by 2 bases and J by 5 bases, with 6 bases between. This CDR3 has 13 residues. From germline, CDR1 is MNHEY and CDR2 SVGAGI. In DNA form, the CDR3 reads TGTGCCAGCAGTTACAGGGAGAATGAAAAACTGTTTTTT. Translating gives CASSYRENEKLFF.

This chain joins TRBV2 and TRBJ2-3; D call uncertain. V was cut by 5 bases and J by 2 bases, with 17 bases left in between. This CDR3 is built from 16 residues. Germline CDR1 and CDR2: SNHLY and FYNNEI. The CDR3, as DNA: TGTGCCAGCAGTTGGACGTTTAAGAAGCCCACAGATACGCAGTATTTT. Translating gives CASSWTFKKPTDTQYF.

This clonotype was detected a few times. The chain couples TRBV6-5 to TRBJ2-7; the D call may be TRBD1 or TRBD2 (6 bases each). Germline V gene sequence: CDR1 MNHEY, CDR2 SVGAGI. Trimming shortened V by 5 bases and J by 6 bases, and 20 bases separated the two germline ends. This CDR3 spans 15 amino acids. CDR3: CASSILTRGLREQYF. CDR3 nucleotides: TGTGCCAGCAGTATTCTGACTCGGGGGCTCCGCGAGCAGTACTTC.

This clonotype appeared many times. V gene TRBV6-1 combines with J gene TRBJ2-3; D remains ambiguous. The germline CDR1 and CDR2 sequences are MNHNS and SASEGT. This CDR3 spans 12 amino acids. Trimming stripped 6 bases from V and 3 bases from J, with 7 bases between. For the CDR3, the DNA is TGTGCCAGCAGCTCTTTAACAGATACGCAGTATTTT. Encoded protein: CASSSLTDTQYF.

This clonotype came up a few times. The V gene is TRBV4-2, the J gene TRBJ1-1; 8 positions match TRBD1. V lost 3 bases to trimming and J lost 1 base; unmatched junction nucleotides: 10. This CDR3 region has 17 residues. The V gene's germline CDR1 is LGHNA and CDR2 YNFKEQ. CDR3 in amino acids: CASSQETGGIPNTEAFF. The CDR3, as DNA: TGTGCCAGCAGCCAGGAAACAGGGGGTATTCCGAACACTGAAGCTTTCTTT.

This clonotype came up a few times. The chain links TRBV5-1 to TRBJ2-1, with no clear D. Germline CDR1 and CDR2: SGHRS and YFSETQ. This CDR3 is built from 13 residues. Trimming took off 4 bases at V and 6 bases at J, with 11 bases between the two ends. This chain's CDR3 is CASSPSWPNEQFF. The DNA of the CDR3 is TGCGCCAGCAGCCCCTCTTGGCCCAATGAGCAGTTCTTC.

This clonotype has just a few counts. This chain joins TRBV7-8 and TRBJ2-2; 11 bases are a match to TRBD2. Looked up from germline, CDR1 is SGHVS and CDR2 is FQNEAQ. The CDR3 is 19 amino acids. With V trimmed by 1 base and J by 2 bases, 9 bases remained unmatched. The CDR3 sequence is CASSLERGLAGRNTGELFF. Written as DNA, the CDR3 is TGTGCCAGCAGCTTAGAAAGAGGACTAGCGGGTAGAAACACCGGGGAGCTGTTTTTT.

V gene TRBV7-9 combines with J gene TRBJ2-5; 7 nucleotides align to TRBD2. This CDR3 region has 17 residues. Per the germline V gene, CDR1 is SEHNR and CDR2 is FQNEAQ (reference sequence). V trimming: 0 bases; J trimming: 2 bases; junction bases outside the gene matches: 9. CDR3 protein: CASSLALASGTQETQYF. CDR3 nucleotide sequence: TGTGCCAGCAGCTTAGCACTGGCTAGCGGAACTCAAGAGACCCAGTACTTC.

Worth noting for this clonotype: This may be a read error: a much more frequent sequence differs by one nucleotide. The chain employs TRBV7-6 and TRBJ1-6; D gene unclear. CDR1 is SGHVS and CDR2 is FNYEAQ in the germline V gene. The CDR3 runs 15 residues. CDR3 sequence reads: CASSQHSSYNPPLHF. For the CDR3, the DNA is TGTGCCAGCAGTCAGCACAGCTCCTATAATCCACCCCTCCACTTT.

This clonotype was counted a few times. The V and J genes are TRBV27 and TRBJ1-5, with a tentative D call TRBD1 (6 bases). V lost 5 bases and J 0 bases, leaving 23 bases between the germline ends. The CDR3 covers 19 residues. Germline loops: CDR1 MNHEY, CDR2 SMNVEV (reference sequence). The CDR3 loop reads CASSPAAISGDYSNQPQHF. Written as DNA, the CDR3 is TGTGCCAGCAGTCCCGCGGCCATCTCAGGGGATTATAGCAATCAGCCCCAGCATTTT.

The chain couples TRBV28 to TRBJ1-5; 7 nucleotides agree with TRBD1. The CDR3 has 15 residues. Looked up from germline, CDR1 is MDHEN and CDR2 is SYDVKM. Unmatched junction bases numbered 8, after V lost 6 bases and J lost 3 bases. CDR3 loop: CASRTGTAINQPQHF. The CDR3 nucleotides read TGTGCCAGCAGGACCGGGACAGCGATCAATCAGCCCCAGCATTTT.

The chain couples TRBV9 to TRBJ2-2, with 9 bases matching TRBD1. Germline assignment: CDR1 SGDLS and CDR2 YYNGEE. The CDR3 loop spans 18 amino acids. With V trimmed by 0 bases and J by 3 bases, 9 bases remained unmatched. CDR3: CASSVVPWGTGYTGELFF. CDR3 coding DNA: TGTGCCAGCAGCGTAGTGCCTTGGGGGACAGGGTACACCGGGGAGCTGTTTTTT.

The V call is TRBV28, the J call TRBJ2-7; D unresolved. Trimming stripped 4 bases from V and 3 bases from J, with 13 bases between. CDR3 length equals 14 residues. Germline V gene sequence: CDR1 MDHEN, CDR2 SYDVKM. This CDR3 reads CASSSVGWSYEQYV. CDR3 DNA: TGTGCCAGCAGTTCCGTCGGGTGGAGCTACGAGCAGTACGTC.

The genes are TRBV6-1 and TRBJ2-7; tentatively, D is TRBD1 (5 bases). The V gene's germline CDR1 is MNHNS and CDR2 SASEGT. CDR3 length: 15 residues. Trimming removed 7 bases at V and 2 bases at J, with 18 bases between. CDR3 DNA: TGTGCCAGCACCCTCCTACAGGAGTTCCCCTACGAGCAGTACGTC. Protein product: CASTLLQEFPYEQYV.

The chain joins TRBV6-6 to TRBJ1-5; no firm D call. The CDR3 is made up of 14 amino acids. With 10 bases removed from V and 4 bases from J, the gap between germline ends came to 17 bases. Germline values: CDR1 MNHNY, CDR2 SVGAGI (reference sequence). CDR3 in amino acids: CATSKGGWNQPQHF. CDR3 sequence (DNA): TGTGCCACATCCAAAGGCGGTTGGAATCAGCCCCAGCATTTT.

The chain employs TRBV12-3 or TRBV12-4 and TRBJ2-4; possible D gene TRBD1, 6 bases. Deletions cut 3 bases from V and 7 bases from J, with 7 bases between. There are 12 residues in the CDR3. As DNA, the CDR3 is TGTGCCAGCAGTTTTCAGGGGAACATTCAGTACTTC. It encodes CASSFQGNIQYF.

This clonotype turned up a few times. The chain uses TRBV23-1 and TRBJ1-2; 9 nucleotides match TRBD1. TRBV23-1 has ORF status, its function being uncertain. J lost 7 bases, V lost 2 bases, and 11 bases had no gene match. The CDR3 loop spans 16 amino acids. The CDR3 protein is CASSQLSWDRAIGYTF. As DNA, the CDR3 is TGCGCCAGCAGTCAACTTTCGTGGGACAGGGCGATTGGCTACACCTTC.

This clonotype was detected a few times. This chain connects TRBV6-2 or TRBV6-3 to TRBJ2-1; no clear D. Per the germline V gene, CDR1 is MNHEY and CDR2 is SVGEGT. Trimming stripped 5 bases from V and 7 bases from J, with 18 bases between. The CDR3 spans 15 residues. The CDR3 region is CASSKALNSANEQFF. DNA of the CDR3: TGTGCCAGCAGTAAGGCCCTAAACTCGGCGAATGAGCAGTTCTTC.

The CDR3 is CASSLYQGQGGQYYGYTF. The CDR3 coding sequence is TGTGCCAGCAGTTTATATCAGGGACAGGGGGGTCAGTACTATGGCTACACCTTC. J is TRBJ1-2 and V is TRBV27; 11 nucleotides align to TRBD1. This CDR3 spans 18 amino acids. J gave up 3 bases and V 1 base, and 10 bases lay outside the gene matches. Germline V lookup: CDR1 MNHEY, CDR2 SMNVEV (reference sequence).

This clonotype was detected only a few times. CDR3 bases: TGCGCCAGCAGCCAAGATCATACCAGCTCCTACGAGCAGTACTTC. Residues: CASSQDHTSSYEQYF. This chain links TRBV4-1 with TRBJ2-7; D is unclear. Looked up from germline, CDR1 is MGHRA and CDR2 is YSYEKL. Trimming removed 0 bases from V and 0 bases from J, with 9 bases in between. The CDR3 runs 15 residues.

This clonotype was seen more than once but under ten times. This chain uses TRBV9 with TRBJ1-1; D call uncertain. This CDR3 contains 13 residues. Trimming shortened V by 1 base and J by 1 base, and 5 bases separated the two germline ends. Per germline, CDR1 SGDLS and CDR2 YYNGEE. CDR3 sequence (DNA): TGTGCCAGCAGCGTACAGGAGAACACTGAAGCTTTCTTT. Translating gives CASSVQENTEAFF. The whole variable domain, remainder taken from reference TRBV9 and TRBJ1-1, is DSGVTQTPKHLITATGQRVTLRCSPRSGDLSVYWYQQSLDQGLQFLIQYYNGEERAKGNILERFSAQQFPDLHSELNLSSLELGDSALYFCASSVQENTEAFFGQGTRLTVV.

There are a few counts of this clonotype. V usage is TRBV7-3 and J usage is TRBJ2-1; D unclear. This CDR3 has 13 amino acids. Trimming left V 5 bases short and J 7 bases short, with 12 bases between. CDR1 SGHTA and CDR2 FQGTGA come from the germline V gene. For the CDR3, the DNA is TGTGCCAGCAGCCCGGAGACTTTGAATGAGCAGTTCTTC. Translating gives CASSPETLNEQFF.